The entry below describes one T cell receptor (beta chain). Its antigen specificity is not known. No base qualities exist here, and no much larger clone lies one base off it. Sequencing of the TRB variable region was done with the immunoSEQ hsTCRB v3.0 assay at survey level resolution. The target sequencing depth for TRB was roughly 40,000-50,000 T-cell genomes per sample. TRB libraries were pooled and sequenced on an Illumina MiSeq using a v3 150-cycle kit. The published analysis was carried out like this. Repertoire analysis was run in R within a reproducible Nextflow workflow that covered QC, data transformation and analysis. Custom analyses were implemented in LymphoSeq2, an R package for AIRR-Seq data exploration. Four samples that yielded fewer than 5000 total TRB sequences were excluded, so that 150 to 200 HIV repertoires were analyzed. Of the approximately 190 retained HIV repertoires, about 59 were collected before and 120 to 140 after ART initiation. Repertoires were downsampled to 5000 TRB nucleotide sequences, and summary statistics were averaged over 100 downsampling iterations. TRB sequences were retained for analysis only if CDR3 regions of at least seven amino acids were present. Diversity was assessed using a clonality score derived from Shannon entropy and using the Gini coefficient. Repertoire networks linked the top 5000 CDR3 amino acid sequences whenever two sequences differed by an edit distance of one. GLIPH2 predicted antigen specificity groups and MHC restriction for TRB CDR3 amino acid sequences. Known CMV, EBV, HIV or tissue antigen associations were flagged by matching CDR3 amino acid sequences against VDJdb and McPAS-TCR. Pre-ART, post-ART and control groups were compared with Wilcoxon signed-rank tests and Holm-Bonferroni correction. This immuneACCESS table, as held by TCRdb, lists in-frame sequences with V and J called but not all clones. Of the missing ones, under half trace to an unresolved V gene in checked studies; the others have no known cause. V and J calls and clone size are as listed in that table; D and trimming were resolved from the DNA. This sample is represented by 25,000 to 30,000 clones; approximately 85% of them were singletons. The ten largest clones represent 7% to 9% of the sample.

This sample was included in a study of long-term antiretroviral therapy in people with HIV (dated by TCRdb to 2021 to 2024). A note on the overall study: The earliest samples were collected about a decade before the 2015 WHO recommendation for immediate ART, when ART was typically delayed until CD4 counts fell. A retrospective serial study tested whether changes in peripheral blood TRB repertoire composition and diversity were associated with ART initiation and durable HIV suppression. From 30 to 35 adults with confirmed HIV infection, the cohort provided around 180 cryopreserved PBMC samples, gathered serially across a mean of about six years (range 1-12). Eleven of the 30 participants with HIV were female. No cross-contamination during QIAcube processing was shown when test extractions of a monoclonal T-cell line were performed alongside some 33 polyclonal samples.

The CDR3 spans 15 residues, from the cysteine through the phenylalanine. Here the CDR3 DNA is all that survives: 45 bases in frame from base 1. V is trimmed back by 5 bases and J by 4 bases, and the junction contains 8 bases that no gene match accounts for. As encoded in the germline V gene (reference sequence), CDR1 is PRHDT while CDR2 is FYEKMQ. Study-wide findings and limitations: Because PBMC availability was limited, only the TCR beta chain was sequenced, with no alpha chain pairing. The samples were dated from about 2003 to 2018, and the ART regimens that were used may be less effective than current ART regimens. Inferences about post-ART repertoire changes are limited because no data were available on ART adherence, viral resistance or therapy changes. ART initiation was associated with a significant increase in TRB diversity, but diversity stayed significantly below transplant donor controls even after long-term ART. CDR3 length ranges in HIV repertoires were narrower than in controls, and network structure suggested an antigen-experienced repertoire with only a slight naive shift after ART. Because cell numbers in pre-ART samples were limited, unsorted PBMC were profiled instead of sorted CD4+ and CD8+ T cells. The repertoire was dominated across all time points by expanded TRB clones identified before ART initiation, although this dominance was seen to fluctuate and to decrease in many PLHIV after ART.

To be included, a participant needed at least one PBMC sample from before ART initiation plus at least two post-ART samples. Treatment was received in the United States of America by all participants with HIV. Before DNA extraction, cryopreserved samples containing roughly 0.85-11 million PBMC were thawed and washed. At the time of the earliest PBMC sample for each participant with HIV, ages ranged from roughly 23 to 60 years. PBMC samples from each participant spanned 1-4 timepoints before ART initiation and 2-8 timepoints after ART initiation, with a median of 7 samples. Serial HIV viral load, CD4+ T-cell count, ART history and demographic data were obtained for every participant. Genomic DNA was extracted from unsorted PBMC with a Qiagen kit on a QIAcube, processed in batches of 12 samples.

This sample comprised unsorted PBMCs, obtained 3 years after starting antiretroviral therapy. Recombination connected TRBV13 to TRBJ2-7; 10 of the junction bases match TRBD1. This TCR came from a man aged 40-49 years with HIV. The CDR3 is CASSTDRGPQYEQYF. The DNA sequence follows: TGTGCCAGCAGCACAGACAGGGGGCCGCAGTACGAGCAGTACTTC.